The rows below give T cell receptor beta chains drawn from one sample of a study of blood T cell repertoires in COVID-19. TCRdb's copy holds only in-frame clones and misses some; the assay was immunoSEQ multiplex PCR. The sample has 240,000 or so clones; approximately 84% are singletons. Sequencing used peripheral blood. Source of these receptors: a woman of 80 years or more with acute or convalescent COVID-19. The CDR3 runs from the conserved cysteine through the conserved F or W. D genes are given only for firm matches.

V	J	D	CDR3	DNA
TRBV7-2	TRBJ2-1	TRBD2	CASSLNGLAGNNEQFF	TGTGCCAGCAGCCTAAACGGACTAGCGGGCAACAATGAGCAGTTCTTC
TRBV7-9	TRBJ2-3	TRBD2	CASTGLAGTTDTQYF	TGTGCCAGCACCGGACTAGCGGGGACCACAGATACGCAGTATTTT
TRBV19	TRBJ1-2	TRBD1	CASSSTGAIHGYTF	TGTGCCAGTAGTTCGACAGGGGCCATACATGGCTACACCTTC
TRBV7-2	TRBJ2-5	-	CASSPRGVGETQYF	TGTGCCAGCAGCCCGCGCGGGGTGGGAGAGACCCAGTACTTC
TRBV9	TRBJ2-2	-	CASSLWAGTGELFF	TGTGCCAGCAGCTTATGGGCCGGCACCGGGGAGCTGTTTTTT
TRBV7-2	TRBJ2-7	-	CASSDSGWSSYEQYF	TGTGCCAGCAGCGACAGCGGGTGGAGCTCCTACGAGCAGTACTTC
TRBV9	TRBJ1-1	-	CASSGGAGTEAFF	TGTGCCAGCAGCGGCGGGGCGGGAACTGAAGCTTTCTTT
TRBV11-1	TRBJ1-2	-	CASSSTQGRDGYTF	TGTGCCAGCAGCTCAACACAGGGCCGAGATGGCTACACCTTC
TRBV9	TRBJ2-5	-	CASSSLRGTQYF	TGTGCCAGCAGCTCACTCCGGGGGACCCAGTACTTC
TRBV2	TRBJ1-1	-	CASRTILVNTEAFF	TGTGCCAGCAGGACCATCCTAGTGAACACTGAAGCTTTCTTT
TRBV6-6	TRBJ2-1	TRBD2	CASSYASGGAYEQFF	TGTGCCAGCAGTTACGCTAGCGGGGGGGCCTATGAGCAGTTCTTC
TRBV28	TRBJ2-7	TRBD1	CASNLPGQGAEQYF	TGTGCCAGCAACCTACCGGGACAGGGGGCCGAGCAGTACTTC